This T cell receptor beta chain appears in the sequencing data of a study of CD8 T cells in ankylosing spondylitis. Study conclusions and caveats: Disease-linked clones reportedly concentrated significantly in matched ankylosing spondylitis synovial fluid.

This clonotype was recorded many times. Its matching antigen is unknown. Libraries of TCR beta came from quantitative 5'-RACE with molecular barcodes. TCRdb processed the 5' RACE reads anew with MiXCR; each CDR3 protein has one entry. The sample carries some 150,000 distinct CDR3 sequences, roughly 10% recorded once. Germline loops: CDR1 SQVTM, CDR2 ANQGSEA. V was cut by 6 bases and J by 2 bases, with 25 bases left in between. The CDR3 has 17 amino acids. The rearrangement links TRBV29-1 to TRBJ1-1, with D possibly being TRBD1 (6 bases). The receptor's source is a female donor with ankylosing spondylitis or in good health (not recorded which). Specimen: blood, either unsorted or a sorted T cell fraction (not recorded which). Written as DNA, the CDR3 is TGCAGCGTCGCACCGAGGTGGGTTTCAGGGGCTAACACTGAAGCTTTCTTT. This codes for CSVAPRWVSGANTEAFF.